Shown below are 13 T cell receptor beta chains from a single sample sequenced in a study of cytomegalovirus exposure and HLA in healthy donors. The PCR ran on 60 Vbeta and 13 Jbeta primers. The data were produced by immunoSEQ multiplex PCR, yet TCRdb's version contains in-frame clones alone and is incomplete. The repertoire holds fewer than 90,000 clones, with approximately 77% as singletons. Sequencing was performed on PBMCs. The origin of the receptors is a man younger than 40 in good health and CMV-seronegative.

This sequence joins TRBV5-5 and TRBJ2-1, with 10 positions matching TRBD2. With 1 base clipped from V and 4 bases from J, the junction kept 2 bases outside the gene matches. Per germline, CDR1 SGHKS and CDR2 YYEKEE (reference sequence). This CDR3 region has 15 residues. DNA of the CDR3: TGTGCCAGCAGCTTGACTAGCGGGGTATACAATGAGCAGTTCTTC. Translated: CASSLTSGVYNEQFF.

This clone was found a few times. The chain couples TRBV28 to TRBJ2-5; 12 bases line up with TRBD2. Unmatched junction bases numbered 6, after V lost 7 bases and J lost 0 bases. The CDR3 covers 16 residues. From germline, CDR1 is MDHEN and CDR2 SYDVKM. The CDR3: CASTPGTSGYQETQYF. DNA of the CDR3: TGTGCCAGCACCCCCGGGACTAGCGGGTACCAAGAGACCCAGTACTTC.

The sample holds a few counts of this clone. J is TRBJ2-5 and V is TRBV10-2, with 14 bases identical to TRBD2. Per germline, CDR1 WSHSY and CDR2 SAAADI. After removal of 6 bases from V and 1 base from J, the junction contained 7 bases not matched to a gene. The CDR3 consists of 17 residues. CDR3 bases: TGCGCCAGCAGCTCTCCGGGACTAGCGGGGGTCCAAGAGACCCAGTACTTC. The encoded protein is CASSSPGLAGVQETQYF.

As for this clone: Other DNA sequences in the sample encode the same CDR3. This chain uses TRBV6-5 with TRBJ1-1; D uncertain. Trimming removed 2 bases at V and 1 base at J, with 8 bases between. This CDR3 region has 14 residues. The germline V gene encodes CDR1 MNHEY and CDR2 SVGAGI. In nucleotides, the CDR3 is TGTGCCAGCAGTTACCGACGGAGGAACACTGAAGCTTTCTTT. Residues: CASSYRRRNTEAFF.

J is TRBJ1-1 and V is TRBV19; 7 bases agree with TRBD1. The germline V gene encodes CDR1 LNHDA and CDR2 SQIVND (reference sequence). The CDR3 is made up of 14 amino acids. J gave up 4 bases and V 8 bases, and 10 bases lay outside the gene matches. Here the CDR3 reads CASGKTGSGTEAFF. The CDR3 DNA reads TGTGCCAGTGGTAAGACAGGGAGCGGCACTGAAGCTTTCTTT.

The V gene is TRBV30, the J gene TRBJ1-1, with 11 bases lining up with TRBD1. This CDR3 has 16 amino acids. Trimming took 2 bases from V and 4 from J; bases not matched to a gene: 9. CDR1 and CDR2 (germline): GTSNPN, SVGIG (reference sequence). This CDR3 reads CAWSLPPGQGVTEAFF. The CDR3 DNA sequence: TGTGCCTGGAGTCTACCGCCGGGACAGGGGGTCACTGAAGCTTTCTTT.

In its sample, this clone was seen once. Other DNA sequences in this sample translate to the same CDR3. V is TRBV11-2 and J is TRBJ1-1; D is possibly TRBD1 (5 bases). The CDR3 is 14 amino acids. CDR1 is SGHAT and CDR2 is FQNNGV in the germline V gene. Trimming removed 1 base from V and 2 bases from J, with 8 bases in between. The CDR3 is CASSLGRGNTEAFF. In nucleotides, the CDR3 is TGTGCCAGCAGCTTAGGTAGGGGAAACACTGAAGCTTTCTTT.

In this sample, this clone turned up once. V usage is TRBV5-1 and J usage is TRBJ2-5; TRBD1 might be the D (6 bases). Germline V gene sequence: CDR1 SGHRS, CDR2 YFSETQ. This CDR3 is built from 14 residues. The V end lost 0 bases, the J end lost 5 bases, and 11 bases lay between the germline ends. CDR3 residues: CASSLGTAVETQYF. The CDR3 region has the DNA TGCGCCAGCAGCTTGGGGACAGCCGTGGAGACCCAGTACTTC. Filled out from reference TRBV5-1 and TRBJ2-5, the complete variable domain reads KAGVTQTPRYLIKTRGQQVTLSCSPISGHRSVSWYQQTPGQGLQFLFEYFSETQRNKGNFPGRFSGRQFSNSRSEMNVSTLELGDSALYLCASSLGTAVETQYFGPGTRLLVL.

V usage is TRBV7-9 and J usage is TRBJ1-4; D gene ambiguous. Trimming pared 1 base from V and 1 base from J, leaving 10 bases between. The length of the CDR3 is 16 residues. Looked up from germline, CDR1 is SEHNR and CDR2 is FQNEAQ (reference sequence). CDR3 amino acids: CASSLVQIGTNEKLFF. Here the CDR3 DNA reads TGTGCCAGCAGCTTAGTCCAGATTGGAACTAATGAAAAACTGTTTTTT.

Here the CDR3 reads CAWNYGQEGEKLFF. CDR3 coding DNA: TGTGCCTGGAATTACGGACAGGAGGGAGAAAAACTGTTTTTT. This sequence joins TRBV30 and TRBJ1-4; 7 bases fit TRBD1. The V gene end was trimmed by 4 bases and the J gene end by 8 bases; junction bases not matched to a gene: 10. Germline CDR1 and CDR2: GTSNPN and SVGIG (reference sequence). This CDR3 spans 14 amino acids.

The chain joins TRBV5-6 to TRBJ2-5, with TRBD1 identical over 11 bases. J gave up 1 base and V 2 bases, and 4 bases lay outside the gene matches. The germline gives CDR1 SGHDT, CDR2 YYEEEE. The CDR3 runs to 16 residues. CDR3 in DNA: TGTGCCAGCAGCTTAAGGACAGGGGGCCCCCAAGAGACCCAGTACTTC. It is translated as CASSLRTGGPQETQYF.

As DNA, the CDR3 is TGCGCCAGCAGCCAAGGGGACAGCAACTATGGCTACACCTTC. Amino acid sequence: CASSQGDSNYGYTF. The gene calls are TRBV4-1 and TRBJ1-2; 7 bases agree with TRBD1. The junction had 1 base not matched to a gene; V was cut back by 1 base and J by 2 bases. CDR3 length: 14 amino acids. CDR1 MGHRA and CDR2 YSYEKL come from the germline V gene.

The chain combines TRBV30 with TRBJ2-3, with 15 bases identical to TRBD2. The CDR3 loop spans 16 amino acids. Germline V gene sequence: CDR1 GTSNPN, CDR2 SVGIG (reference sequence). V lost 2 bases, J lost 8 bases, and 8 bases stayed unmatched. CDR3 protein: CAWSSGLAGGPGTQYF. CDR3 in DNA: TGTGCCTGGAGTTCGGGACTAGCGGGGGGACCGGGTACGCAGTATTTT.